The 16 T cell receptor beta chains below all came from one sample that was sequenced in a study of graft-versus-host responses after intestinal transplantation. TCRdb keeps only in-frame clones here, not all; method: immunoSEQ multiplex PCR. The sample contains 5,500 to 8,000 clones, around 91% of which appear only once. Here the sequenced sample was PBMCs, taken around 80 days after transplant. Receptors originate from a human patient who received an intestinal transplant, so some T cells may come from the graft donor.

The CDR3 nucleotides read TGTGCCAGCGGCCTAGGGGTCGGCTACAATGAGCAGTTCTTC. This encodes CASGLGVGYNEQFF. The chain carries TRBV6-5 and TRBJ2-1; D is possibly TRBD1 (5 bases). Germline CDR1 and CDR2: MNHEY and SVGAGI. V shed 8 bases and J shed 3 bases, with 14 bases lying between them. The CDR3 covers 14 residues.

The chain has TRBV4-3 and TRBJ2-2; TRBD2 matches at 8 bases. This CDR3 region has 20 residues. Trimming took 0 bases from V and 0 from J; bases not matched to a gene: 12. Germline V gene lookup returns CDR1 LGHNA and CDR2 YSLEER. The CDR3 bases are TGCGCCAGCAGCCAAGATTCCCCCTGGCGGGGGGCCCCGAACACCGGGGAGCTGTTTTTT. Protein: CASSQDSPWRGAPNTGELFF.

The chain combines TRBV4-3 with TRBJ1-6; TRBD1 matches 9 bases. Germline V gene sequence: CDR1 LGHNA, CDR2 YSLEER. CDR3 length: 16 amino acids. Trimming removed 1 base from V and 7 bases from J; junction bases left unmatched: 5. This CDR3 is CASSQGGQGLNSPLHF. The CDR3 region has the DNA TGCGCCAGCAGCCAAGGGGGACAGGGCCTAAATTCACCCCTCCACTTT.

The genes are TRBV15 and TRBJ2-2; a weak D match, TRBD1 (6 bases). Trimming removed 3 bases from V and 5 bases from J, with 16 bases in between. Germline-derived CDR1 and CDR2 are LNHNV and YYDKDF (reference sequence). This CDR3 is built from 16 residues. Here the CDR3 reads CATSSIQGRVTGELFF. The CDR3, as DNA: TGTGCCACCAGCAGCATACAGGGTAGGGTTACCGGGGAGCTGTTTTTT.

The chain carries TRBV6-1 and TRBJ1-5; 10 nucleotides match TRBD1. Trimming removed 4 bases from V and 4 bases from J; junction bases left unmatched: 4. Germline assignment: CDR1 MNHNS and CDR2 SASEGT. The CDR3 covers 15 residues. The CDR3 region is CASSVGTGANQPQHF. CDR3 nucleotides: TGTGCCAGCAGTGTGGGGACAGGGGCGAATCAGCCCCAGCATTTT.

The chain is built from TRBV19 and TRBJ1-5; D unresolved. Germline-derived CDR1 and CDR2 are LNHDA and SQIVND (reference sequence). This CDR3 comprises 13 residues. With 6 bases removed from V and 3 bases from J, the gap between germline ends came to 9 bases. The DNA of the CDR3 is TGTGCCAGTAGCCAGTTATACAATCAGCCCCAGCATTTT. Translated, it gives CASSQLYNQPQHF.

The gene calls are TRBV21-1 and TRBJ2-4. TRBV21-1 is a pseudogene segment. The CDR3 contains 17 residues. In DNA, the CDR3 is TGTGCCAGCAGGTGGGGCCTAGCTACAGCAAGAAAAAACATTCAGTACTTC. Translating gives CASRWGLATARKNIQYF.

V is TRBV9 and J is TRBJ1-2, with 8 bases aligning to TRBD1. Germline V gene data show CDR1 as SGDLS and CDR2 as YYNGEE. After removal of 0 bases from V and 2 bases from J, the junction contained 3 bases not matched to a gene. CDR3 length equals 15 residues. CDR3 DNA: TGTGCCAGCAGCGTAGTTGGGACAGGCAACTATGGCTACACCTTC. Translation: CASSVVGTGNYGYTF. The variable domain in full, with the rest retrieved from reference TRBV9 and TRBJ1-2, is DSGVTQTPKHLITATGQRVTLRCSPRSGDLSVYWYQQSLDQGLQFLIQYYNGEERAKGNILERFSAQQFPDLHSELNLSSLELGDSALYFCASSVVGTGNYGYTFGSGTRLTVV.

V is TRBV6-5 and J is TRBJ2-2; 7 bases fit TRBD1. Looked up from germline, CDR1 is MNHEY and CDR2 is SVGAGI. The CDR3 loop spans 14 amino acids. Trimming took 4 bases from V and 4 from J; bases not matched to a gene: 3. CDR3 coding DNA: TGTGCCAGCAGTTCACAGGGGACCACCGGGGAGCTGTTTTTT. It yields the protein CASSSQGTTGELFF.

The genes are TRBV7-2 and TRBJ2-5; TRBD2 matches 7 bases. Per the germline V gene, CDR1 is SGHTA and CDR2 is FQGNSA. The CDR3 totals 14 residues. V trimming: 6 bases; J trimming: 4 bases; junction bases outside the gene matches: 8. The CDR3 coding sequence is TGTGCCAGCAGGAGCGGGGCCCGGGGAGAGACCCAGTACTTC. This codes for CASRSGARGETQYF. Full variable domain (rest looked up from reference TRBV7-2 and TRBJ2-5): GAGVSQSPSNKVTEKGKDVELRCDPISGHTALYWYRQSLGQGLEFLIYFQGNSAPDKSGLPSDRFSAERTGGSVSTLTIQRTQQEDSAVYLCASRSGARGETQYFGPGTRLLVL.

This chain joins TRBV4-3 and TRBJ1-5; D is unclear. This CDR3 contains 13 residues. V lost 0 bases and J lost 7, with 7 bases in between. CDR1 and CDR2 (germline): LGHNA, YSLEER. The chain's CDR3 is CASSQDQWQPQHF. The CDR3 DNA reads TGCGCCAGCAGCCAAGATCAGTGGCAGCCCCAGCATTTT.

This clone was found once. The rearrangement links TRBV7-9 to TRBJ2-3; TRBD2 matches at 14 bases. Germline trimming cut 5 bases from V and 0 bases from J; bases unmatched to any gene: 4. This CDR3 has 17 residues. Germline V gene sequence: CDR1 SEHNR, CDR2 FQNEAQ (reference sequence). The CDR3 loop reads CASSPRTSGGSTDTQYF. The DNA for the CDR3 is TGTGCCAGCAGCCCCCGGACTAGCGGGGGGAGCACAGATACGCAGTATTTT.

This chain joins TRBV2 and TRBJ2-3; perhaps TRBD1 as D (5 bases). V lost 4 bases and J lost 0, with 8 bases in between. Germline V lookup: CDR1 SNHLY, CDR2 FYNNEI. CDR3 size: 14 residues. The CDR3 nucleotides read TGTGCCAGCAGTGTGGGGCAGAGCACAGATACGCAGTATTTT. Amino acid sequence: CASSVGQSTDTQYF.

The V and J genes are TRBV9 and TRBJ2-1; weak D call: TRBD2 (5 bases). Deletions cut 0 bases from V and 0 bases from J, with 16 bases between. This CDR3 spans 18 amino acids. The germline V gene encodes CDR1 SGDLS and CDR2 YYNGEE. This CDR3 is CASSVEVGRTSSYNEQFF. DNA for the CDR3: TGTGCCAGCAGCGTAGAGGTAGGGAGAACGAGCTCCTACAATGAGCAGTTCTTC.

The V gene is TRBV6-5, the J gene TRBJ2-3, with 9 bases matching TRBD2. J gave up 0 bases and V 2 bases, and 3 bases lay outside the gene matches. Per the germline V gene, CDR1 is MNHEY and CDR2 is SVGAGI. The CDR3 consists of 16 residues. The CDR3 here is CASSYGLAGSTDTQYF. In DNA form, the CDR3 reads TGTGCCAGCAGTTACGGGCTAGCGGGGAGCACAGATACGCAGTATTTT.

The gene calls are TRBV7-9 and TRBJ1-1; 8 bases map to TRBD1. V lost 3 bases, J lost 1 base, and 1 base stayed unmatched. CDR3 length equals 14 residues. CDR1 and CDR2 (germline): SEHNR, FQNEAQ (reference sequence). The CDR3 loop is CASSFGTGNTEAFF. As DNA, the CDR3 is TGTGCCAGCAGCTTTGGGACAGGGAACACTGAAGCTTTCTTT.